The rows below give T cell receptor beta chains drawn from one sample of a study of Ad26.COV2.S vaccination and SARS-CoV-2 variants. Data came from immunoSEQ multiplex PCR; TCRdb stores just in-frame clones and leaves some out. The table has some 450,000 clones, roughly 91% seen once. The sample in question was peripheral blood, obtained in a trial of Ad26.COV2.S vaccine versus placebo. These receptors were obtained from a person aged 18-65 years who received the Ad26.COV2.S COVID-19 vaccine or a placebo. CDR3s include the opening cysteine and the closing phenylalanine or tryptophan. Each record gives: clone size, J gene, V gene, D gene, CDR3 protein, CDR3 DNA. The D gene is left open where the match is weak. Expanded clones are given a class, and other clones once, few, many or no size at all.

clone size: -
J gene: TRBJ2-7
V gene: TRBV27
D gene: TRBD1
CDR3 protein: CASSLRIPRDRYGYEQYF
CDR3 DNA: TGTGCCAGCAGTTTAAGGATCCCCCGGGACAGATATGGCTACGAGCAGTACTTC

clone size: -
J gene: TRBJ2-1
V gene: TRBV6-2/TRBV6-3
D gene: TRBD2
CDR3 protein: CASSPSQGLAGGQGQFF
CDR3 DNA: TGTGCCAGCAGCCCGTCCCAGGGACTAGCGGGGGGACAGGGGCAGTTCTTC

clone size: -
J gene: TRBJ1-1
V gene: TRBV28
D gene: -
CDR3 protein: CASSPSLNTEAFF
CDR3 DNA: TGTGCCAGCAGTCCCTCTCTGAACACTGAAGCTTTCTTT

clone size: -
J gene: TRBJ2-3
V gene: TRBV5-5
D gene: TRBD2
CDR3 protein: CASSLGLAGVDTQYF
CDR3 DNA: TGTGCCAGCAGCTTGGGTCTAGCGGGAGTCGATACGCAGTATTTT

clone size: -
J gene: TRBJ2-1
V gene: TRBV14
D gene: TRBD2
CDR3 protein: CASSQGLAGGGNEQFF
CDR3 DNA: TGTGCCAGCAGCCAGGGACTAGCGGGAGGTGGCAATGAGCAGTTCTTC

clone size: -
J gene: TRBJ1-2
V gene: TRBV7-9
D gene: -
CDR3 protein: CASSLDGRYGYTF
CDR3 DNA: TGTGCCAGCAGCTTAGATGGAAGGTATGGCTACACCTTC

clone size: -
J gene: TRBJ1-2
V gene: TRBV27
D gene: -
CDR3 protein: CASSRRRGSVLYGYTF
CDR3 DNA: TGTGCCAGCAGTAGACGACGAGGATCCGTGCTCTATGGCTACACCTTC

clone size: -
J gene: TRBJ2-1
V gene: TRBV10-3
D gene: TRBD2
CDR3 protein: CAISESTSGRVKYNEQFF
CDR3 DNA: TGTGCCATCAGTGAGTCGACTAGCGGGAGGGTAAAGTACAATGAGCAGTTCTTC

clone size: -
J gene: TRBJ2-3
V gene: TRBV4-2
D gene: TRBD1
CDR3 protein: CASSQDPQGVRTDTQYF
CDR3 DNA: TGTGCCAGCAGCCAAGATCCACAGGGGGTCCGCACAGATACGCAGTATTTT

clone size: -
J gene: TRBJ2-5
V gene: TRBV7-9
D gene: -
CDR3 protein: CASWTEGETQYF
CDR3 DNA: TGTGCCAGCTGGACCGAGGGAGAGACCCAGTACTTC

clone size: few
J gene: TRBJ2-7
V gene: TRBV7-3
D gene: -
CDR3 protein: CASSLRYRMAYEQYF
CDR3 DNA: TGTGCCAGCAGCTTACGGTACAGGATGGCCTACGAGCAGTACTTC

clone size: -
J gene: TRBJ1-2
V gene: TRBV7-9
D gene: -
CDR3 protein: CASSSTRLGSYGYTF
CDR3 DNA: TGTGCCAGCAGCTCAACCCGTTTGGGTTCCTATGGCTACACCTTC

clone size: few
J gene: TRBJ2-7
V gene: TRBV18
D gene: -
CDR3 protein: CASSPGGTYEQYF
CDR3 DNA: TGTGCCAGCTCACCAGGGGGGACCTACGAGCAGTACTTC

clone size: -
J gene: TRBJ1-2
V gene: TRBV6-5
D gene: -
CDR3 protein: CASSPGTRYGYTF
CDR3 DNA: TGTGCCAGCAGCCCCGGGACACGTTATGGCTACACCTTC